The 26 T cell receptor beta chains listed next were all sequenced from one sample in a study of response to subunit inactivated influenza vaccine. Using its own MiXCR run on the RT-PCR reads, TCRdb lists one record per CDR3 protein. Found here are hundreds of thousands of distinct CDR3 sequences, 14% of them singletons; the top ten hold 6% to 8%. Source: PBMCs from blood, taken roughly 2 weeks before vaccination. The receptors were gathered from a man between 50 and 59 years old who received an inactivated influenza vaccine.

The sample holds a few counts of this clonotype. The rearrangement joins TRBV10-3 to TRBJ2-5, with TRBD1 identical over 7 bases. The CDR3 is made up of 14 amino acids. V lost 6 bases and J lost 2; bases outside the gene matches: 6. Germline V CDR1 and CDR2: ENHRY, SYGVKD. DNA for the CDR3: TGTGCCATCAGCTCGACAGGGTGGCAAGAGACCCAGTACTTC. Translating it yields CAISSTGWQETQYF.

This sequence joins TRBV6-5 and TRBJ2-3, with a weak D call TRBD1 (6 bases). CDR1 and CDR2 (germline): MNHEY, SVGAGI. The ends were cut back, 0 bases at V and 2 bases at J, with 12 bases in the middle. The CDR3 is made up of 16 amino acids. CDR3: CASSYSWDTFTDTQYF. CDR3 bases: TGTGCCAGCAGTTACTCCTGGGACACCTTCACAGATACGCAGTATTTT.

The table lists this clonotype with a few counts. The V and J genes are TRBV28 and TRBJ2-5, with TRBD2 identical over 7 bases. This CDR3 has 15 amino acids. The germline V gene has CDR1 MDHEN and CDR2 SYDVKM. After removal of 2 bases from V and 2 bases from J, the junction contained 5 bases not matched to a gene. CDR3 residues: CASSLGASGQETQYF. For the CDR3, the DNA is TGTGCCAGCAGTTTAGGGGCTAGCGGACAAGAGACCCAGTACTTC.

This clonotype occurred a few times. The genes are TRBV4-2 and TRBJ1-2; tentatively, D is TRBD1 (5 bases). Per germline, CDR1 LGHNA and CDR2 YNFKEQ. The ends were cut back, 4 bases at V and 4 bases at J, with 22 bases in the middle. The CDR3 length is 17 residues. In DNA form, the CDR3 reads TGTGCCAGCAGCCGATCCGATCTTTGGGGCGGCGGCTATGGCTACACCTTC. Its protein is CASSRSDLWGGGYGYTF.

This clonotype was counted a few times. CDR3 region: CASRVPGLAVENTGELFF. The CDR3 DNA reads as TGTGCCAGCAGAGTCCCGGGACTAGCGGTCGAGAACACCGGGGAGCTGTTTTTT. The gene calls are TRBV28 and TRBJ2-2, with 11 bases lining up with TRBD2. V shed 6 bases, J shed 1 base, and the junction held 10 bases outside the gene matches. In germline, CDR1 is MDHEN, CDR2 SYDVKM. The CDR3 runs to 18 residues.

This clonotype has just one count. The V gene is TRBV18, the J gene TRBJ2-1; 8 bases map to TRBD1. Germline V gene sequence: CDR1 KGHSH, CDR2 LQKENI. Germline trimming cut 5 bases from V and 4 bases from J; bases unmatched to any gene: 7. The CDR3 consists of 15 residues. The CDR3 region has the DNA TGTGCCAGCTCAGTAGGGACAGGTTTATACAATGAGCAGTTCTTC. Protein: CASSVGTGLYNEQFF.

This clonotype was found a few times. CDR3: CASMGVANTEAFF. DNA for the CDR3: TGTGCCAGCATGGGGGTAGCTAACACTGAAGCTTTCTTT. The chain recombines TRBV12-3 or TRBV12-4 with TRBJ1-1, with a possible D match to TRBD1 (5 bases). V was cut by 7 bases and J by 2 bases, with 11 bases left in between. The CDR3 sequence is 13 residues long.

The table lists this clonotype with a few counts. V and J are TRBV11-2 and TRBJ2-1; TRBD2 matches at 13 bases. CDR1 is SGHAT, CDR2 FQNNGV, per germline. The trim removed 0 bases at V and 0 bases at J, leaving 11 bases unmatched. The CDR3 loop spans 21 amino acids. The CDR3 reads CASSLERTSGRARGSYNEQFF. CDR3 bases: TGTGCCAGCAGCTTAGAGCGAACTAGCGGGAGGGCCAGGGGCTCCTACAATGAGCAGTTCTTC.

J is TRBJ2-2 and V is TRBV3-1, with 8 bases identical to TRBD1. The CDR3 is 18 residues long. Trimming cost V 1 base and J 4 bases; bases outside gene matches: 11. The germline V gene has CDR1 LGHDT and CDR2 YNNKEL (reference sequence). The CDR3 DNA reads as TGTGCCAGCAGCCAAGTAGTAATTGACAGGGGACGCACCGGGGAGCTGTTTTTT. It specifies CASSQVVIDRGRTGELFF. Drawing the rest from reference TRBV3-1 and TRBJ2-2, the complete variable domain is DTAVSQTPKYLVTQMGNDKSIKCEQNLGHDTMYWYKQDSKKFLKIMFSYNNKELIINETVPNRFSPKSPDKAHLNLHINSLELGDSAVYFCASSQVVIDRGRTGELFFGEGSRLTVL.

With regard to this clonotype: A read error is possible here, since a much larger clone lies one base away. The chain joins TRBV6-2 or TRBV6-3 to TRBJ2-1; 10 bases map to TRBD2. Losses at the gene ends were 2 bases for V and 2 bases for J; bases not matched to a gene: 3. The CDR3 consists of 16 residues. The germline gives CDR1 MNHEY, CDR2 SVGEGT. CDR3 sequence reads: CASSYPSGGAYNEQFF. For the CDR3, the DNA is TGTGCCAGCAGTTACCCGAGCGGGGGGGCCTACAATGAGCAGTTCTTC.

This rearrangement joins TRBV12-5 to TRBJ2-2, with TRBD2 matching 8 bases. The CDR3 length is 17 residues. The V and J ends lost 3 bases and 0 bases, in that order; junction bases with no gene match: 6. Germline values: CDR1 LGHNT, CDR2 FRNRAP. The CDR3, as DNA: TGTGCTAGTGGTTTTCGGCTAGCGGGTGCGAACACCGGGGAGCTGTTTTTT. This sequence encodes CASGFRLAGANTGELFF.

The V call is TRBV11-2, the J call TRBJ2-1; TRBD1 or TRBD2 may be the D gene (7 bases each). Trimming took 4 bases from V and 12 from J, leaving 13 bases between them. CDR3 size: 12 residues. Germline V gene data show CDR1 as SGHAT and CDR2 as FQNNGV. This CDR3 is CASSYGGDRQFF. The CDR3 coding sequence is TGTGCCAGCAGCTATGGGGGGGACAGGCAGTTCTTC.

This clonotype was counted a few times. CDR3 in amino acids: CAISPGVYEQYF. CDR3 in DNA: TGTGCCATCTCACCGGGAGTCTACGAGCAGTACTTC. The chain carries TRBV10-3 and TRBJ2-7; weak D call: TRBD2 (6 bases). Germline V gene data show CDR1 as ENHRY and CDR2 as SYGVKD. The ends were cut back, 8 bases at V and 3 bases at J, with 11 bases in the middle. The CDR3 runs to 12 residues.

This clonotype was found many times. The chain carries TRBV29-1 and TRBJ2-3; D ambiguous. The CDR3 is 13 residues long. V was shortened by 7 bases and J by 0 bases, with 11 bases between the two germline ends. Germline loops: CDR1 SQVTM, CDR2 ANQGSEA. CDR3 bases: TGCAGCGCGAACACAGACAGCACAGATACGCAGTATTTT. Translation: CSANTDSTDTQYF.

The chain couples TRBV4-1 to TRBJ2-1; D is possibly TRBD2 (6 bases). Germline V gene data show CDR1 as MGHRA and CDR2 as YSYEKL. CDR3 length equals 16 residues. Trimming removed 0 bases from V and 7 bases from J, with 16 bases in between. The CDR3 nucleotides read TGCGCCAGCAGCCAAGATGTGGGGGGATCGGGGAATGAGCAGTTCTTC. This encodes CASSQDVGGSGNEQFF.

The chain combines TRBV27 with TRBJ2-1; 14 positions agree with TRBD2. Germline CDR1 MNHEY, CDR2 SMNVEV (reference sequence). Losses at the gene ends were 5 bases for V and 7 bases for J; bases not matched to a gene: 4. The CDR3 covers 15 residues. The CDR3, as DNA: TGTGCCAGCAGTGCGGGACTAGCGGGAGCAAATGAGCAGTTCTTC. Protein: CASSAGLAGANEQFF.

The rearrangement uses TRBV7-2 and TRBJ2-7, with 9 positions matching TRBD2. CDR3 length: 16 amino acids. Per the germline V gene, CDR1 is SGHTA and CDR2 is FQGNSA. J gave up 0 bases and V 6 bases, and 9 bases lay outside the gene matches. Written as DNA, the CDR3 is TGTGCCAGCAGAAGAGATAGCGGGGGTAACTCCTACGAGCAGTACTTC. Translation: CASRRDSGGNSYEQYF.

This clonotype was detected ten times or more. The V gene is TRBV11-2, the J gene TRBJ2-2; D is ambiguous. In germline, CDR1 is SGHAT, CDR2 FQNNGV. Trimming took off 4 bases at V and 0 bases at J, with 6 bases between the two ends. The CDR3 runs to 14 residues. CDR3 DNA: TGTGCCAGCAGCTCCGGACCGAACACCGGGGAGCTGTTTTTT. Residues: CASSSGPNTGELFF.

This clonotype was seen only once. The V call is TRBV15, the J call TRBJ2-3; D assignment may be TRBD1 or TRBD2 (5 bases each). This CDR3 contains 16 residues. The germline V and J ends were trimmed by 3 bases and 6 bases, with 19 bases remaining between them. Looked up from germline, CDR1 is LNHNV and CDR2 is YYDKDF (reference sequence). CDR3 nucleotides: TGTGCCACCAGCAGCGGGGACGCCCGGGTAGCGGATACGCAGTATTTT. It is translated as CATSSGDARVADTQYF.

In this sample, this clonotype turned up a few times. The genes are TRBV9 and TRBJ2-2; no clear D gene. The CDR3 totals 15 residues. V was shortened by 1 base and J by 5 bases, with 12 bases between the two germline ends. Germline CDR1 is SGDLS and CDR2 is YYNGEE. Here the CDR3 DNA reads TGTGCCAGCAGCGTAATCGGTGGGTTAACCGGGGAGCTGTTTTTT. Translation gives CASSVIGGLTGELFF.

The V gene is TRBV7-2, the J gene TRBJ2-7; D is ambiguous. Germline loops: CDR1 SGHTA, CDR2 FQGNSA. The CDR3 is 13 residues long. The ends were cut back, 3 bases at V and 7 bases at J, with 13 bases in the middle. CDR3 residues: CASSFEGFEEQYF. For the CDR3, the DNA is TGTGCCAGCAGCTTCGAAGGTTTTGAAGAGCAGTACTTC.

Only a few counts were recorded for this clonotype. The chain joins TRBV12-3 or TRBV12-4 to TRBJ2-1, with D hard to call. V lost 6 bases and J lost 10, with 16 bases in between. CDR3 size: 13 residues. CDR3 DNA sequence: TGTGCCAGCAGGCAGAATACAAAAGGCGAGCAGTTCTTC. Its protein is CASRQNTKGEQFF.

In this sample, this clonotype turned up many times. CDR3 sequence: CSAPMNTEAFF. CDR3 DNA sequence: TGCAGTGCTCCCATGAACACTGAAGCTTTCTTT. The chain couples TRBV20-1 to TRBJ1-1, with unresolved D. Germline CDR1 reads DFQATT; CDR2 reads SNEGSKA (reference sequence). The CDR3 totals 11 residues. The V end was cut by 5 bases, the J end by 0 bases, with 4 bases between.

This clonotype came up many times. The chain combines TRBV11-2 with TRBJ2-7; 7 nucleotides align to TRBD1. Trimming took 4 bases from V and 7 from J; bases not matched to a gene: 13. Germline CDR1 reads SGHAT; CDR2 reads FQNNGV. The CDR3 loop spans 15 amino acids. CDR3 bases: TGTGCCAGCAGCTATAGACAGGGTACGTGGGGAGAGCAGTACTTC. Translation: CASSYRQGTWGEQYF.

This clonotype showed up just a few times. CDR3 coding DNA: TGTGCCAGCAGCAAAGTGGGGCCGGTCTCTCGGTATTTT. It encodes CASSKVGPVSRYF. J is TRBJ2-3 and V is TRBV21-1; TRBD1, the D gene given by the table, was not confirmed from the DNA. TRBV21-1 is a pseudogene segment. There are 13 residues in the CDR3.

This clonotype was counted between two and nine times. V gene TRBV7-2 combines with J gene TRBJ1-1; D possibly corresponds to TRBD1 (6 bases). Trimming took off 5 bases at V and 6 bases at J, with 19 bases between the two ends. Germline-derived CDR1 and CDR2 are SGHTA and FQGNSA. The CDR3 has 15 residues. CDR3: CASSHYDGGRPEAFF. CDR3 coding DNA: TGTGCCAGCAGCCACTACGACGGGGGCCGGCCTGAAGCTTTCTTT.